A selection of T cell receptor beta chains follows, all from one sample in a study of T-cell memory formation after mild COVID-19. TCRdb recomputed calls from the 5' RACE reads with MiXCR, one row per CDR3 protein. The table records 300,000 to 350,000 distinct CDR3 sequences, 13% of them present only once. Sequences were obtained from PBMCs or a T cell subset sorted from them (not recorded which). All receptors derive from a man aged 18 to 35 who had mild COVID-19 (a few samples of this study predate the infection). Cell type and time point are not known. Both conserved end residues are part of each CDR3. A D gene is named only where the DNA matches it firmly. Part of the rows lack a size; the others show once, few, many or a class for expanded clones.

D gene	J gene	clone size	V gene	CDR3 protein	CDR3 DNA
NA	TRBJ2-7	many	TRBV7-6	CASSFDGSSYEQYF	TGTGCCAGCAGCTTTGACGGCAGCTCCTACGAGCAGTACTTC
TRBD1	TRBJ2-1	NA	TRBV7-7	CASSEDRTRLFF	TGTGCCAGCAGCGAGGACAGGACACGGTTGTTCTTC
TRBD1	TRBJ2-1	NA	TRBV7-3	CASSPGQGPYNEQFF	TGTGCCAGCAGCCCGGGACAGGGGCCTTACAATGAGCAGTTCTTC
NA	TRBJ1-2	few	TRBV12-3/TRBV12-4	CASSLVVVANYGYTF	TGTGCCAGCAGTTTAGTTGTAGTAGCTAACTATGGCTACACCTTC
NA	TRBJ2-2	NA	TRBV10-2	CASYPGPRGTGELFF	TGCGCCAGCTACCCGGGACCTCGGGGCACCGGGGAGCTGTTTTTT
NA	TRBJ2-7	NA	TRBV6-5	CASTSLQGFGEQYF	TGTGCCAGCACCTCGTTACAGGGCTTCGGGGAGCAGTACTTC
TRBD1	TRBJ1-1	NA	TRBV19	CASSIAGGLTEAFF	TGTGCCAGTAGTATAGCAGGGGGTCTAACTGAAGCTTTCTTT
NA	TRBJ2-1	few	TRBV24-1	CATSASGSYNEQFF	TGTGCCACCAGTGCCTCGGGGTCCTACAATGAGCAGTTCTTC
NA	TRBJ1-5	NA	TRBV27	CASTPNVNQPQHF	TGTGCCAGCACACCCAATGTCAATCAGCCCCAGCATTTT
NA	TRBJ2-4	few	TRBV6-2/TRBV6-3	CASGLTAKNIQYF	TGTGCCAGCGGACTTACAGCCAAAAACATTCAGTACTTC
NA	TRBJ2-3	few	TRBV5-1	CASSSGPLARPVTDTQYF	TGCGCCAGCAGCTCCGGCCCCCTAGCGCGACCAGTCACAGATACGCAGTATTTT
NA	TRBJ2-7	NA	TRBV27	CASSLLGPHDEQYF	TGTGCCAGCAGTTTACTGGGCCCGCACGACGAGCAGTACTTC
NA	TRBJ1-1	few	TRBV12-3/TRBV12-4	CASSPDEGRVAFF	TGTGCCAGCAGCCCCGACGAGGGCAGGGTCGCTTTCTTT
NA	TRBJ1-1	many	TRBV7-9	CASSLGGYGTEAFF	TGTGCCAGCAGCTTAGGGGGGTACGGGACTGAAGCTTTCTTT
NA	TRBJ2-5	NA	TRBV4-3	CASSQGVAFGDQETQYF	TGCGCCAGCAGCCAAGGGGTCGCATTTGGGGACCAAGAGACCCAGTACTTC
NA	TRBJ1-1	few	TRBV7-6	CASSSRQTEAFF	TGTGCCAGCAGTTCTCGACAGACTGAAGCTTTCTTT
TRBD1	TRBJ1-1	many	TRBV29-1	CSVGDSPAFF	TGCAGCGTTGGGGACAGTCCCGCTTTCTTT
NA	TRBJ2-5	NA	TRBV20-1	CSAMDFKETQYF	TGCAGTGCTATGGACTTTAAAGAGACCCAGTACTTC
NA	TRBJ2-7	few	TRBV12-3/TRBV12-4	CASSLYTSYEQYF	TGTGCCAGCAGTTTATACACATCCTACGAGCAGTACTTC
TRBD1	TRBJ1-4	NA	TRBV12-3/TRBV12-4	CASSNQGDRGKGEKLFF	TGTGCCAGCAGCAACCAAGGGGACAGGGGGAAGGGAGAAAAACTGTTTTTT
TRBD1	TRBJ2-5	few	TRBV9	CASSATTGVETQYF	TGTGCCAGCAGCGCCACGACAGGGGTGGAGACCCAGTACTTC
NA	TRBJ1-5	few	TRBV7-2	CASSSDRSQPQHF	TGTGCCAGCAGCTCCGACAGAAGCCAGCCCCAGCATTTT
TRBD2	TRBJ2-1	few	TRBV7-9	CASGGLAGPSGEQFF	TGTGCCAGCGGAGGACTAGCGGGGCCCTCGGGTGAGCAGTTCTTC
NA	TRBJ1-1	few	TRBV7-9	CASSFAGDTEAFF	TGTGCCAGCAGCTTCGCAGGGGACACTGAAGCTTTCTTT
TRBD1	TRBJ2-1	NA	TRBV19	CASTGGHEQFF	TGTGCCAGTACAGGGGGCCATGAGCAGTTCTTC
NA	TRBJ2-1	few	TRBV11-3	CASSSRALNEQFF	TGTGCCAGCAGCTCTAGGGCTTTGAATGAGCAGTTCTTC
NA	TRBJ2-5	few	TRBV5-1	CASRTPESPLRETQYF	TGCGCCAGCAGGACCCCAGAGAGTCCCCTGCGGGAGACCCAGTACTTC
NA	TRBJ2-1	many	TRBV24-1	CATSGQGGRYEQFF	TGTGCCACCAGTGGGCAGGGGGGCCGGTATGAGCAGTTCTTC
NA	TRBJ1-5	NA	TRBV24-1	CATSDADTSNQPQHF	TGTGCCACCAGTGATGCGGACACTAGCAATCAGCCCCAGCATTTT
NA	TRBJ1-2	NA	TRBV10-3	CAISEGLQGYTF	TGTGCCATCAGTGAGGGGCTTCAGGGCTACACCTTC
TRBD1	TRBJ2-7	NA	TRBV18	CASSPRQGRTDEQYF	TGTGCCAGCTCACCGCGACAGGGGAGGACCGACGAGCAGTACTTC
NA	TRBJ1-1	few	TRBV5-1	CASSFGTSERKAFF	TGCGCCAGCAGCTTTGGCACTTCGGAACGAAAAGCTTTCTTT
NA	TRBJ2-1	few	TRBV7-2	CASSLSFGGLNEQFF	TGTGCCAGCAGCTTAAGCTTTGGGGGCCTAAATGAGCAGTTCTTC
TRBD2	TRBJ2-4	few	TRBV12-3/TRBV12-4	CASSLTASGKYF	TGTGCCAGCAGTTTAACGGCTAGCGGGAAGTACTTC
NA	TRBJ2-5	NA	TRBV5-8	CASSSLRVSTQYF	TGTGCCAGCAGCTCCTTGCGGGTTTCGACCCAGTACTTC
NA	TRBJ2-6	few	TRBV9	CASSVSWGLTGSGANVLTF	TGTGCCAGCAGCGTTTCATGGGGACTGACGGGGTCCGGGGCCAACGTCCTGACTTTC